These 2 T cell receptor beta chains were all obtained from the same sample, sequenced in a study of control samples from healthy donors and cancer patients. Libraries were prepared by immunoSEQ multiplex PCR; TCRdb keeps only in-frame clonotypes and omits some of them. The sample includes under 85,000 clones, around 84% seen only once; the top ten take around 10%. The sample taken for sequencing was PBMCs. All receptors derive from a man aged 60 to 69 with head and neck cancer.

Details on this clone: Different DNA sequences within this sample yield the same CDR3. This chain joins TRBV18 and TRBJ2-5; D uncertain. Trimming took 6 bases from V and 1 from J, leaving 3 bases between them. Germline lookup yields CDR1 KGHSH and CDR2 LQKENI. The CDR3 is 11 residues long. The CDR3 DNA sequence: TGTGCCAGCTCCCCCCAAGAGACCCAGTACTTC. Translation: CASSPQETQYF.

V and J are TRBV9 and TRBJ2-7; D might be TRBD2 (5 bases). The germline gives CDR1 SGDLS, CDR2 YYNGEE. Trimming removed 1 base from V and 7 bases from J, with 24 bases in between. The CDR3 runs to 17 residues. DNA of the CDR3: TGTGCCAGCAGCGTAACCCCCTCGTGGGAGCCTCCGTGGGAGCAGTACTTC. Protein sequence: CASSVTPSWEPPWEQYF.